This T cell receptor (beta chain) was obtained from a study of cytomegalovirus exposure and HLA in healthy donors. Study findings and constraints: Specificity for CMV antigens was confirmed in vitro for three of the CMV-associated chains.

Details on this clone: Its matching antigen is unknown.

Clones were read by immunoSEQ multiplex PCR, and TCRdb kept only the in-frame ones, dropping some. The table lists about 110,000 clones, less than 90% of them singletons. CDR1 and CDR2 from the germline V gene are MDHEN and SYDVKM. V was pared by 4 bases and J by 9 bases, with 4 bases between. This CDR3 is 10 amino acids long. This clonotype was sampled from a woman aged 18-29 years in good health and CMV-seropositive. The chain couples TRBV28 to TRBJ2-1; D ambiguous. What was sequenced was PBMCs. The CDR3 is CASSSGEQFF. CDR3 nucleotides: TGTGCCAGCAGTTCCGGTGAGCAGTTCTTC.